A selection of T cell receptor beta chains follows, all from one sample in a study of T cells in localized non-small cell lung cancer. TCRdb's table, derived via immunoSEQ multiplex PCR, lists solely in-frame clones and lacks some. The sample carries 70,000 or so clones, 70% to 85% recorded once. The sample consisted of peripheral blood, taken before any cancer treatment. Every receptor here comes from a female donor of 60 years or more with stage I lung adenocarcinoma. Each CDR3 is given with its conserved first and last residue. D genes are given only for firm matches. A clone size is listed for some rows: how often the clone was seen (once, few, many), or a class if it is expanded.

D	size	V	J	CDR3	DNA
TRBD1	NA	TRBV27	TRBJ1-2	CASSQRTGSYGYTF	TGTGCCAGCAGTCAGCGGACAGGGTCCTATGGCTACACCTTC
TRBD1	NA	TRBV5-8	TRBJ2-5	CASSGGTGGIRALRTQYF	TGTGCCAGCAGCGGCGGGACAGGGGGCATTCGGGCCCTGCGGACCCAGTACTTC
NA	NA	TRBV4-3	TRBJ2-1	CASSQDLRAGQFF	TGCGCCAGCAGCCAAGATCTCCGGGCTGGGCAGTTCTTC
TRBD1	NA	TRBV9	TRBJ1-4	CASSPQGQGAEKLFF	TGTGCCAGCAGCCCCCAAGGACAGGGGGCTGAAAAACTGTTTTTT
NA	NA	TRBV19	TRBJ2-3	CASSTTDTQYF	TGTGCCAGTAGTACCACAGATACGCAGTATTTT
NA	once	TRBV4-2	TRBJ1-3	CASSRDEQGAISGNTIYF	TGTGCCAGCAGCCGCGACGAGCAGGGAGCGATCTCTGGAAACACCATATATTTT
TRBD1	NA	TRBV5-4	TRBJ1-2	CASSSRGQGSYGYTF	TGTGCCAGCAGCTCCCGCGGACAGGGCAGCTATGGCTACACCTTC
NA	NA	TRBV7-9	TRBJ2-2	CASTLQAGEGELFF	TGTGCCAGCACCCTACAAGCAGGGGAGGGGGAGCTGTTTTTT
NA	once	TRBV5-1	TRBJ2-6	CASSPGGGAGANVLTF	TGCGCCAGCAGCCCGGGGGGCGGGGCTGGGGCCAACGTCCTGACTTTC
TRBD2	NA	TRBV6-6	TRBJ2-1	CASTPGSGGVNEQFF	TGTGCCAGCACCCCAGGTAGCGGGGGGGTAAATGAGCAGTTCTTC
NA	NA	TRBV5-6	TRBJ1-1	CASRGGGEGRNTEAFF	TGTGCCAGCAGAGGGGGTGGAGAAGGTCGGAACACTGAAGCTTTCTTT
NA	NA	TRBV7-3	TRBJ2-3	CASSSRNTDTQYF	TGTGCCAGCAGTTCGCGAAACACAGATACGCAGTATTTT
TRBD2	NA	TRBV7-2	TRBJ2-3	CASSLNSGSTDTQYF	TGTGCCAGCAGCTTAAATAGCGGGAGCACAGATACGCAGTATTTT
NA	NA	TRBV13	TRBJ1-1	CASSLNVGGPTEAFF	TGTGCCAGCAGCTTAAACGTCGGGGGTCCCACTGAAGCTTTCTTT
TRBD2	NA	TRBV19	TRBJ2-1	CASNGGGSRNEQFF	TGTGCCAGTAACGGCGGGGGGTCTAGGAATGAGCAGTTCTTC
NA	NA	TRBV7-9	TRBJ2-5	CASSKVTAQETQYF	TGTGCCAGCAGCAAGGTGACAGCGCAAGAGACCCAGTACTTC
NA	NA	TRBV5-6	TRBJ1-1	CASSSALARTNTEAFF	TGTGCCAGCAGCTCCGCCCTGGCCAGGACGAACACTGAAGCTTTCTTT
NA	NA	TRBV18	TRBJ2-2	CASSPLKGANTGELFF	TGTGCCAGCTCACCACTGAAGGGCGCGAACACCGGGGAGCTGTTTTTT
TRBD1	NA	TRBV7-2	TRBJ1-2	CASSYKGQGDGYTF	TGTGCCAGCAGCTATAAAGGACAGGGTGACGGCTACACCTTC
TRBD2	NA	TRBV10-3	TRBJ2-2	CAISRTSGDRTGELFF	TGTGCCATCAGTAGGACTAGCGGGGATAGGACCGGGGAGCTGTTTTTT
TRBD2	NA	TRBV9	TRBJ2-2	CASSAGLAGKDGELFF	TGTGCCAGCAGCGCGGGACTAGCGGGAAAAGACGGGGAGCTGTTTTTT
NA	NA	TRBV21-1	TRBJ2-7	CASSKGATGGEQYF	TGTGCCAGCAGCAAGGGGGCGACAGGGGGAGAGCAGTACTTC
TRBD1	NA	TRBV28	TRBJ1-1	CASSSPGGTEAFF	TGTGCCAGCAGTTCCCCAGGGGGTACTGAAGCTTTCTTT
NA	once	TRBV19	TRBJ1-2	CASRKGHRSTNYGYTF	TGTGCCAGTAGGAAGGGACACCGAAGCACTAACTATGGCTACACCTTC
TRBD2	once	TRBV7-2	TRBJ2-1	CASSQTLAGGYNEQFF	TGTGCCAGCAGCCAGACGTTAGCGGGAGGGTACAATGAGCAGTTCTTC
TRBD2	NA	TRBV18	TRBJ2-7	CASSPSWGAGGTSEQYF	TGTGCCAGCTCACCAAGCTGGGGAGCGGGAGGGACTTCCGAGCAGTACTTC
NA	NA	TRBV11-2	TRBJ2-1	CASSLKGLDEVF	TGTGCCAGCAGCTTAAAGGGACTGGATGAGGTCTTC
NA	once	TRBV5-6	TRBJ2-3	CASKVYHTDTQYF	TGTGCCAGCAAAGTATATCACACAGATACGCAGTATTTT
NA	NA	TRBV7-2	TRBJ2-1	CASSLGGGGSYNEQFF	TGTGCCAGCAGCCTCGGTGGCGGAGGCTCCTACAATGAGCAGTTCTTC
NA	few	TRBV6-4	TRBJ1-1	CASSVEPNTEAFF	TGTGCCAGCAGTGTGGAGCCGAACACTGAAGCTTTCTTT
NA	NA	TRBV27	TRBJ2-7	CASRRESEQYF	TGTGCCAGCAGGAGGGAATCCGAGCAGTACTTC
TRBD1	few	TRBV5-1	TRBJ2-3	CASRQGSTDTQYF	TGCGCCAGCAGACAGGGGAGCACAGATACGCAGTATTTT
NA	NA	TRBV28	TRBJ1-5	CASSPTHGGRVQPQHF	TGTGCCAGCAGCCCTACCCATGGGGGGAGGGTTCAGCCCCAGCATTTT
TRBD2	NA	TRBV29-1	TRBJ2-3	CSVVLAGSITDTQYF	TGCAGCGTTGTGCTAGCGGGGTCTATCACAGATACGCAGTATTTT
NA	NA	TRBV19	TRBJ1-5	CASSIPTLDTGNQPQHF	TGTGCCAGTAGTATCCCTACCCTAGACACAGGCAATCAGCCCCAGCATTTT
NA	NA	TRBV2	TRBJ1-1	CASSERGATEAFF	TGTGCCAGCAGTGAAAGGGGGGCCACTGAAGCTTTCTTT
TRBD2	NA	TRBV29-1	TRBJ2-2	CSVSTSGGAWNTGELFF	TGCAGCGTTTCGACTAGCGGGGGGGCCTGGAACACCGGGGAGCTGTTTTTT
NA	NA	TRBV4-3	TRBJ2-3	CASSQGPTDTQYF	TGCGCCAGCAGCCAAGGTCCTACAGATACGCAGTATTTT
TRBD2	NA	TRBV6-4	TRBJ2-1	CASSDSTAGGYNEQFF	TGTGCCAGCAGTGACTCGACAGCGGGGGGATACAATGAGCAGTTCTTC
TRBD2	NA	TRBV7-2	TRBJ2-7	CASSLGAPSGPYEQYF	TGTGCCAGCAGCTTAGGTGCGCCTAGCGGTCCCTACGAGCAGTACTTC
TRBD2	NA	TRBV27	TRBJ2-3	CASSPLAGVTDTQYF	TGTGCCAGCAGTCCTCTAGCGGGAGTCACAGATACGCAGTATTTT
NA	few	TRBV7-9	TRBJ1-3	CASSSAGSGGSGNTIYF	TGTGCCAGCAGCTCGGCGGGGTCTGGGGGCTCTGGAAACACCATATATTTT
NA	NA	TRBV4-2	TRBJ1-2	CASSQDNFRGDYGYTF	TGTGCCAGCAGCCAAGATAATTTCCGGGGGGACTATGGCTACACCTTC
TRBD1	NA	TRBV18	TRBJ2-7	CASSLAPGTATYEQYF	TGTGCCAGCTCACTAGCACCGGGGACAGCCACCTACGAGCAGTACTTC
TRBD2	NA	TRBV5-4	TRBJ2-5	CASSLGGGKGETQYF	TGTGCCAGCAGCCTTGGGGGGGGGAAAGGAGAGACCCAGTACTTC
NA	NA	TRBV11-3	TRBJ1-6	CASSFDSRNSPLHF	TGTGCCAGCAGCTTTGACTCCAGGAATTCACCCCTCCACTTT
NA	few	TRBV7-3	TRBJ1-1	CASSPGQGEGSAEAFF	TGTGCCAGCAGTCCCGGTCAGGGAGAAGGTTCTGCTGAAGCTTTCTTT
TRBD1	NA	TRBV2	TRBJ1-4	CASSVLRGLDEKLFF	TGTGCCAGCAGTGTCCTCAGGGGGCTCGATGAAAAACTGTTTTTT
NA	NA	TRBV7-7	TRBJ2-5	CASSLGMGAEETQYF	TGTGCCAGCAGCTTAGGGATGGGCGCAGAAGAGACCCAGTACTTC
NA	few	TRBV19	TRBJ1-6	CASSGFGSPLHF	TGTGCCAGTAGTGGATTCGGTTCACCCCTCCACTTT
TRBD1	NA	TRBV19	TRBJ1-1	CASSTGTGFSRTEAFF	TGTGCCAGTAGTACCGGGACAGGATTTAGTAGGACTGAAGCTTTCTTT
NA	NA	TRBV28	TRBJ1-4	CASSFLAEKLFF	TGTGCCAGCAGTTTTTTGGCTGAAAAACTGTTTTTT
NA	NA	TRBV29-1	TRBJ2-7	CSVVRERGEQYF	TGCAGCGTTGTACGGGAGAGGGGCGAGCAGTACTTC
NA	NA	TRBV30	TRBJ1-5	CAWSATIRQAEPGPPQNNQPQHF	TGTGCCTGGAGCGCGACGATACGACAGGCCGAACCTGGGCCTCCACAGAACAATCAGCCCCAGCATTTT
TRBD1	NA	TRBV11-3	TRBJ1-1	CASSLRGQGDTEAFF	TGTGCCAGCAGCTTACGCGGACAGGGGGACACTGAAGCTTTCTTT